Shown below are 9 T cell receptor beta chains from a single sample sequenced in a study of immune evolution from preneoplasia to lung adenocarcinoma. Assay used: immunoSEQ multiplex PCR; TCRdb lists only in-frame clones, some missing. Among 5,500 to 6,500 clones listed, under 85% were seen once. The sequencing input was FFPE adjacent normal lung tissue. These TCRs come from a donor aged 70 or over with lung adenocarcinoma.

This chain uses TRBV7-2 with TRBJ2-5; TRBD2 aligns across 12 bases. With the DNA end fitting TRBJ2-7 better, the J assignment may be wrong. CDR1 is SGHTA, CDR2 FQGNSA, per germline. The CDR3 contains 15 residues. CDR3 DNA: TGTGCCAGCAGCTTCCAGACTAGCGGGGGAAGCGAGCAGTACTTC. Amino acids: CASSFQTSGGSEQYF.

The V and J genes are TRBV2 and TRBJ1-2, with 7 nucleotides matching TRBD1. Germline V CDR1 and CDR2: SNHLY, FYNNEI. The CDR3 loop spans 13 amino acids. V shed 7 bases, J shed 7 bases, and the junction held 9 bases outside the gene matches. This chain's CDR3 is CASKPTGDGGYTF. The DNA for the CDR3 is TGTGCCAGCAAACCCACAGGGGACGGTGGCTACACCTTC.

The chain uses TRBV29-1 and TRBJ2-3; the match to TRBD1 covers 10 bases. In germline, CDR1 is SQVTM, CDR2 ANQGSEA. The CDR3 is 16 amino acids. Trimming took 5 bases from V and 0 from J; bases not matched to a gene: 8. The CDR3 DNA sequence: TGCAGCGTTAACCCAGGACAGGGGGGTAGCACAGATACGCAGTATTTT. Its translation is CSVNPGQGGSTDTQYF.

CDR3 DNA: TGTGCCAGCAGCGTTGGGACTAGCGGGAGCACAGATACGCAGTATTTT. Protein sequence: CASSVGTSGSTDTQYF. The chain has TRBV9 and TRBJ2-3; TRBD2 matches at 12 bases. Germline V gives CDR1 SGDLS, CDR2 YYNGEE. The CDR3 has 16 residues. V lost 2 bases, J lost 0 bases, and 1 base stayed unmatched.

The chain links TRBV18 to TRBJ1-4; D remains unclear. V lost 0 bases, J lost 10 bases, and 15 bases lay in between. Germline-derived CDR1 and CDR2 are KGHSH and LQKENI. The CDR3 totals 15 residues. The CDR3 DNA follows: TGTGCCAGCTCACCACCATTAGATGGTGATGGAAAACTGTTTTTT. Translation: CASSPPLDGDGKLFF.

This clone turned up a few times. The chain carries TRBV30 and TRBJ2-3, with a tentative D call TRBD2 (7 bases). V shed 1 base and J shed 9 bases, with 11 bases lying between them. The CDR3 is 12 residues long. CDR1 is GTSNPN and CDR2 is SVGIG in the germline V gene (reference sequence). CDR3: CAWSGEGGTQYF. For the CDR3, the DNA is TGTGCCTGGAGTGGGGAGGGGGGAACGCAGTATTTT.

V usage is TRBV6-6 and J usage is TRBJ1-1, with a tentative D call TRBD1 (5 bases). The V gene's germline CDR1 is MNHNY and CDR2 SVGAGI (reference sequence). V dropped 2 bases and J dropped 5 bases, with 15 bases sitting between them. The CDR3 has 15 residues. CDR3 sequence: CASSYTGRRGTEAFF. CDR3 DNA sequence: TGTGCCAGCAGTTACACTGGCAGGCGGGGGACTGAAGCTTTCTTT.

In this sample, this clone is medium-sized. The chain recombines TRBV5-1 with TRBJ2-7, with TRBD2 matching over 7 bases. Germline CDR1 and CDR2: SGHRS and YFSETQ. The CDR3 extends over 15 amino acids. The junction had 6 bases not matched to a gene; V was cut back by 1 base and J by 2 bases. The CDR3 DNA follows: TGCGCCAGCAGCTTGTCAGACGGGGGGACCTACGAGCAGTACTTC. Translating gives CASSLSDGGTYEQYF. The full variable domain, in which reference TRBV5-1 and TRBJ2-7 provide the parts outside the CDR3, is KAGVTQTPRYLIKTRGQQVTLSCSPISGHRSVSWYQQTPGQGLQFLFEYFSETQRNKGNFPGRFSGRQFSNSRSEMNVSTLELGDSALYLCASSLSDGGTYEQYFGPGTRLTVT.

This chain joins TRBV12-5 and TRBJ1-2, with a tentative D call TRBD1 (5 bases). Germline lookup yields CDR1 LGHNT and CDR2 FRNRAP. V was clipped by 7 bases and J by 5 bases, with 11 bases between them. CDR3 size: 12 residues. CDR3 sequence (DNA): TGTGCTAGTGCCCAAACAGGTTATGGCTACACCTTC. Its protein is CASAQTGYGYTF.